The rows below give T cell receptor beta chains drawn from one sample of a study of blood T cell repertoires in COVID-19. Clones were read by immunoSEQ multiplex PCR, and TCRdb kept only the in-frame ones, dropping some. The sample has nearly 95,000 clones; around 74% are singletons. The sample consisted of peripheral blood. These receptor sequences come from a man in his 70s with COVID-19, enrolled during active disease. Each CDR3 is given with its conserved first and last residue. A D gene is named only where the DNA matches it firmly. A row's size may be missing; if present it is once, few, many or a size class.

TRBJ2-1 TRBD2 few TRBV7-8 CASSSRLAGGGREQFF TGTGCCAGCAGCTCCCGACTAGCGGGTGGCGGGAGGGAGCAGTTCTTC
TRBJ2-2 . few TRBV2 CASSDLIGELFF TGTGCCAGCAGTGACCTTATCGGGGAGCTGTTTTTT
TRBJ2-7 . . TRBV6-1 CASSEWLAIEQYF TGTGCCAGCAGTGAATGGCTAGCGATTGAGCAGTACTTC
TRBJ1-3 . once TRBV5-1 CASSTGSLPRNTIYF TGCGCCAGCAGTACGGGATCGCTCCCCCGGAACACCATATATTTT
TRBJ2-1 . many TRBV6-5 CASSYGRYNEQFF TGTGCCAGCAGTTACGGCAGATACAATGAGCAGTTCTTC
TRBJ2-7 TRBD1 . TRBV29-1 CASYRGGQGSEQYF TGCGCCTCCTACAGGGGGGGACAGGGGTCCGAGCAGTACTTC
TRBJ2-6 . . TRBV28 CASSLLSGDTGANVLTF TGTGCCAGCAGTTTGCTTTCAGGGGACACTGGGGCCAACGTCCTGACTTTC
TRBJ1-4 . . TRBV14 CASSQGANMEKLFF TGTGCCAGCAGCCAAGGAGCCAATATGGAAAAACTGTTTTTT
TRBJ2-1 TRBD2 once TRBV10-3 CAISESVSGSDEQFF TGTGCCATCAGTGAGTCGGTAAGCGGGAGTGATGAGCAGTTCTTC
TRBJ1-5 . few TRBV28 CASINGLRQPQHF TGTGCCAGCATTAACGGCCTCAGGCAGCCCCAGCATTTT
TRBJ2-5 TRBD1 . TRBV28 CASSRYGGTGKGETQYF TGTGCCAGCAGCCGTTACGGGGGGACAGGGAAAGGAGAGACCCAGTACTTC
TRBJ2-5 . . TRBV5-4 CASTLDEGTQYF TGTGCCAGCACCTTGGATGAGGGGACCCAGTACTTC
TRBJ2-1 TRBD1 . TRBV5-1 CASTGTASYNEQFF TGCGCCAGTACCGGGACAGCCTCCTACAATGAGCAGTTCTTC
TRBJ1-1 TRBD1 . TRBV7-3 CASSLQGGVGEAFF TGTGCCAGCAGCTTACAGGGGGGTGTTGGTGAAGCTTTCTTT
TRBJ1-4 TRBD1 . TRBV5-4 CASSFRQGANEKLFF TGTGCCAGCAGCTTCAGACAGGGAGCTAATGAAAAACTGTTTTTT
TRBJ2-1 TRBD2 . TRBV11-3 CASSLGLAGTSYNEQFF TGTGCCAGCAGCTTAGGCCTAGCGGGAACCTCCTACAATGAGCAGTTCTTC
TRBJ2-3 TRBD2 . TRBV4-3 CASSPGLATDTQYF TGCGCCAGCAGCCCCGGACTAGCGACAGATACGCAGTATTTT
TRBJ2-7 . once TRBV6-5 CASSYSGRADYEQYF TGTGCCAGCAGTTACTCTGGCAGGGCCGACTACGAGCAGTACTTC
TRBJ1-2 TRBD1 once TRBV18 CASSPGTGQEGYTF TGTGCCAGCTCACCTGGGACAGGGCAAGAGGGCTACACCTTC
TRBJ2-4 TRBD2 . TRBV28 CASSFVTSGSFKNIQYF TGTGCCAGCAGTTTTGTGACTAGCGGGAGTTTCAAAAACATTCAGTACTTC
TRBJ2-5 . . TRBV28 CASSPAGRPPETQYF TGTGCCAGCAGTCCCGCGGGGCGACCCCCAGAGACCCAGTACTTC
TRBJ2-5 . . TRBV4-3 CASSPQAASLETQYF TGCGCCAGCAGCCCTCAAGCGGCAAGCTTAGAGACCCAGTACTTC
TRBJ2-7 TRBD2 . TRBV3-1/TRBV3-2 CASSQNRRTSSGDEQYF TGTGCCAGCAGCCAAAACAGAAGGACTAGCTCGGGGGACGAGCAGTACTTC
TRBJ2-5 . . TRBV6-5 CASSYSWGLETQYF TGTGCCAGCAGTTACTCATGGGGCCTGGAGACCCAGTACTTC
TRBJ2-7 TRBD1 . TRBV5-1 CASSGQGQDEQYF TGCGCCAGCAGCGGACAGGGTCAGGACGAGCAGTACTTC
TRBJ2-1 TRBD2 . TRBV27 CASSLNLRRLAENNEQFF TGTGCCAGCAGTTTAAATCTTCGGAGACTAGCGGAAAACAATGAGCAGTTCTTC
TRBJ2-3 TRBD2 few TRBV4-2 CASSQGSGGGTDTQYF TGTGCCAGCAGCCAAGGGAGCGGGGGTGGCACAGATACGCAGTATTTT
TRBJ2-7 TRBD2 few TRBV28 CASNPLAAGAREQYF TGTGCCAGCAATCCACTAGCGGCGGGAGCACGGGAGCAGTACTTC
TRBJ1-2 . . TRBV10-1 CARYGTRSLGYGYTF TGCGCCAGATACGGGACACGGTCTTTAGGCTATGGCTACACCTTC